This passage covers 21 T cell receptor beta chains from one sample sequenced in a study of T cells in Graves' hyperthyroidism and ophthalmopathy. Using RNA transcripts as the source, TCR beta CDR3 regions were amplified. Using the HTBI primer set, a first-round RT-PCR was run on the TCR CDR3. MiXCR was run by TCRdb on the multiplex PCR reads, yielding one entry per CDR3 protein. The table records about 320,000 distinct CDR3 sequences, 15% to 20% of them present only once. Sequencing was performed on blood. The receptors stem from a man younger than 45 with Graves' hyperthyroidism.

The V gene is TRBV10-2, the J gene TRBJ2-3; 13 bases agree with TRBD2. In germline, CDR1 is WSHSY, CDR2 SAAADI. J lost 7 bases, V lost 7 bases, and 5 bases had no gene match. The CDR3 contains 14 residues. Here the CDR3 DNA reads TGCGCCAGCAAGGGAGGGACTAGCGGGAATACGCAGTATTTT. It specifies CASKGGTSGNTQYF.

The chain carries TRBV12-3 or TRBV12-4 and TRBJ1-2, with TRBD1 matching 9 bases. The ends lost 4 bases at V and 8 bases at J; junction bases unmatched: 5. The CDR3 sequence is 13 residues long. The CDR3 nucleotides read TGTGCCAGCAGTTGGACAGGGGAATACGGCTACACCTTC. Its protein product is CASSWTGEYGYTF.

This clonotype was counted a few times. A much larger clone is a single base away; this may be a read error. The chain uses TRBV20-1 and TRBJ2-7; the match to TRBD2 covers 9 bases. With 5 bases clipped from V and 5 bases from J, the junction kept 10 bases outside the gene matches. This CDR3 comprises 14 residues. The V gene's germline CDR1 is DFQATT and CDR2 SNEGSKA (reference sequence). The CDR3 spells CSASRTSAAHEQYF. As DNA, the CDR3 is TGCAGTGCTTCCCGGACTAGCGCTGCCCACGAGCAGTACTTC.

In this sample, this clonotype turned up many times. The J gene is TRBJ1-5, the V gene TRBV30; TRBD1 is a possible D gene (6 bases). Trimming removed 1 base from V and 3 bases from J, with 13 bases in between. Germline CDR1 GTSNPN, CDR2 SVGIG (reference sequence). This CDR3 comprises 15 residues. The CDR3 sequence: CAWSEGQTLNQPQHF. CDR3 sequence (DNA): TGTGCCTGGAGTGAGGGACAAACACTCAATCAGCCCCAGCATTTT.

This clonotype has at least ten counts. The rearrangement uses TRBV20-1 and TRBJ2-3; TRBD2 agrees at 8 bases. The CDR3 totals 16 residues. Germline values: CDR1 DFQATT, CDR2 SNEGSKA (reference sequence). J gave up 4 bases and V 0 bases, and 9 bases lay outside the gene matches. The CDR3 coding sequence is TGCAGTGCTAGAGATCGGAGCGGGAGAAGTTCAGATACGCAGTATTTT. Protein: CSARDRSGRSSDTQYF.

This clonotype was counted ten times or more. This chain connects TRBV20-1 to TRBJ2-6; D gene unclear. Trimming removed 6 bases at V and 0 bases at J, with 6 bases between. This CDR3 has 13 residues. Germline V gene data show CDR1 as DFQATT and CDR2 as SNEGSKA (reference sequence). The CDR3 protein is CSALPSGANVLTF. DNA of the CDR3: TGCAGTGCCCTACCCTCTGGGGCCAACGTCCTGACTTTC.

The sample holds a few counts of this clonotype. The chain is built from TRBV20-1 and TRBJ1-1, with no clear D. Germline CDR1 is DFQATT and CDR2 is SNEGSKA (reference sequence). CDR3 size: 13 residues. V was shortened by 6 bases and J by 1 base, with 12 bases between the two germline ends. This chain's CDR3 is CSAQADKNTEAFF. In DNA, the CDR3 is TGCAGTGCGCAAGCCGACAAGAACACTGAAGCTTTCTTT.

This clonotype was picked up many times. The rearrangement joins TRBV28 to TRBJ1-6; D remains ambiguous. Trimming left V 1 base short and J 13 bases short, with 20 bases between. The CDR3 spans 16 residues. Germline assignment: CDR1 MDHEN and CDR2 SYDVKM. The CDR3 nucleotides read TGTGCCAGCAGTTTATTTCCCCCCGGACCCTTGGCCCCCCTCCACTTT. It codes for CASSLFPPGPLAPLHF.

This clonotype was seen a few times. This sequence joins TRBV12-3 or TRBV12-4 and TRBJ2-5; D might be TRBD1 or TRBD2, each matching 5 bases. Trimming left V 7 bases short and J 0 bases short, with 15 bases between. This CDR3 comprises 15 residues. This chain's CDR3 is CASTRQRGDQETQYF. In DNA, the CDR3 is TGTGCCAGCACCCGACAGCGAGGGGACCAAGAGACCCAGTACTTC.

This clonotype has ten or more counts. V is TRBV5-1 and J is TRBJ2-3; D uncertain. The CDR3 extends over 13 amino acids. From germline, CDR1 is SGHRS and CDR2 YFSETQ. V was cut by 5 bases and J by 2 bases, with 9 bases left in between. CDR3 nucleotides: TGCGCCAGCAGACCACTTATCACAGATACGCAGTATTTT. This gives the protein CASRPLITDTQYF. Variable domain in full (rest from reference TRBV5-1 and TRBJ2-3): KAGVTQTPRYLIKTRGQQVTLSCSPISGHRSVSWYQQTPGQGLQFLFEYFSETQRNKGNFPGRFSGRQFSNSRSEMNVSTLELGDSALYLCASRPLITDTQYFGPGTRLTVL.

The chain combines TRBV7-2 with TRBJ2-3; the D gene is possibly TRBD1 (6 bases). The CDR3 is 16 amino acids. The germline CDR1 and CDR2 sequences are SGHTA and FQGNSA. Trimming cost V 2 bases and J 4 bases, with 16 bases left between them. The CDR3 DNA reads as TGTGCCAGCAGCTTACCACAGGGAGTGAGGGCAGATACGCAGTATTTT. This codes for CASSLPQGVRADTQYF.

This clonotype occurred a few times. The J gene is TRBJ2-5, the V gene TRBV5-1; 8 bases align to TRBD2. Germline V gene sequence: CDR1 SGHRS, CDR2 YFSETQ. The CDR3 has 17 amino acids. V lost 0 bases and J lost 1; bases outside the gene matches: 8. CDR3 loop: CASSLGLTSGIQETQYF. The CDR3 nucleotides are TGCGCCAGCAGCTTGGGGTTAACTAGCGGTATCCAAGAGACCCAGTACTTC.

Many counts were recorded for this clonotype. The chain couples TRBV11-2 to TRBJ2-3; D not certain. This CDR3 has 13 residues. V was pared by 1 base and J by 2 bases, with 4 bases between. The germline V gene encodes CDR1 SGHAT and CDR2 FQNNGV. The CDR3 spells CASSLALTDTQYF. The DNA of the CDR3 is TGTGCCAGCAGCTTAGCCCTCACAGATACGCAGTATTTT.

The chain couples TRBV5-1 to TRBJ2-3; a possible D gene is TRBD2 (5 bases). V dropped 0 bases and J dropped 5 bases, with 16 bases sitting between them. CDR1 and CDR2 from the germline V gene are SGHRS and YFSETQ. The CDR3 covers 16 residues. The CDR3 loop reads CASSLAPGSLEDTQYF. Here the CDR3 DNA reads TGCGCCAGCAGCTTGGCCCCGGGGTCCCTTGAAGATACGCAGTATTTT.

Remarks on this clonotype: Compared with germline, one end of the junction differs, possibly owing to a read error. V gene TRBV5-4 combines with J gene TRBJ2-5; tentative D call: TRBD1 (6 bases). CDR1 SGHNT and CDR2 YYREEE come from the germline V gene (reference sequence). The length of the CDR3 is 15 residues. The CDR3 bases are TGTGCCAGCAGCTCTACAGGGATGAGCCAAGTGACCCAGTACTTC. Translating it yields CASSSTGMSQVTQYF.

This clonotype occurred many times. The chain carries TRBV7-9 and TRBJ1-1, with 9 bases matching TRBD1. Germline CDR1 is SEHNR and CDR2 is FQNEAQ (reference sequence). Trimming at V came to 4 bases and at J to 1 base, leaving 7 bases not matched to a gene. The CDR3 is made up of 16 amino acids. This CDR3 is CASSSDTGGTNTEAFF. DNA of the CDR3: TGTGCCAGCAGCTCAGATACAGGGGGCACGAACACTGAAGCTTTCTTT. Variable domain in full (rest from reference TRBV7-9 and TRBJ1-1): DTGVSQNPRHKITKRGQNVTFRCDPISEHNRLYWYRQTLGQGPEFLTYFQNEAQLEKSRLLSDRFSAERPKGSFSTLEIQRTEQGDSAMYLCASSSDTGGTNTEAFFGQGTRLTVV.

The chain uses TRBV19 and TRBJ2-1; D is possibly TRBD2 (6 bases). Trimming removed 5 bases at V and 0 bases at J, with 17 bases between. Germline V gene lookup returns CDR1 LNHDA and CDR2 SQIVND (reference sequence). This CDR3 comprises 17 residues. CDR3 residues: CASSPSSGEDSYNEQFF. Written as DNA, the CDR3 is TGTGCCAGTAGTCCTAGTAGCGGAGAGGACTCCTACAATGAGCAGTTCTTC.

This clonotype has at least ten counts. The chain has TRBV2 and TRBJ2-6; D call uncertain. This CDR3 has 16 residues. Germline V gene data show CDR1 as SNHLY and CDR2 as FYNNEI. V shed 1 base and J shed 2 bases, with 9 bases lying between them. The DNA for the CDR3 is TGTGCCAGCAGTGAAGGCAACAGAGCTGGGGCCAACGTCCTGACTTTC. Its protein product is CASSEGNRAGANVLTF.

This clonotype was observed a handful of times. The chain uses TRBV27 and TRBJ2-6; the match to TRBD2 covers 12 bases. Trimming took 5 bases from V and 4 from J; bases not matched to a gene: 15. The CDR3 has 20 residues. In germline, CDR1 is MNHEY, CDR2 SMNVEV (reference sequence). CDR3 sequence reads: CASSPRGLAGLQPGANVLTF. CDR3 nucleotides: TGTGCCAGCAGTCCTCGAGGACTAGCGGGATTGCAACCGGGGGCCAACGTCCTGACTTTC.

The chain recombines TRBV29-1 with TRBJ2-3; 9 nucleotides align to TRBD2. The V segment lost 8 bases and the J segment 0 bases; nucleotides outside the gene matches: 3. This CDR3 comprises 13 residues. Germline V gene data show CDR1 as SQVTM and CDR2 as ANQGSEA. This CDR3 is CSSGTSSTDTQYF. In DNA form, the CDR3 reads TGCAGCTCCGGGACTAGCAGCACAGATACGCAGTATTTT.

The sample holds many counts of this clonotype. The chain couples TRBV12-3 or TRBV12-4 to TRBJ2-7, with TRBD1 as a possible D gene (6 bases). V shed 2 bases and J shed 4 bases, with 15 bases lying between them. The CDR3 is 15 amino acids. Written as DNA, the CDR3 is TGTGCCAGCAGTTTATTTGTCCAGGGGTTTTACGAGCAGTACTTC. Amino acids: CASSLFVQGFYEQYF.